One sample yielded the 21 T cell receptor beta chains listed below, sequenced in a study of long-term antiretroviral therapy in people with HIV. This was the immunoSEQ v3.0 assay at survey level. This table comes from immunoSEQ multiplex PCR, and its TCRdb copy is limited to in-frame clones, with some not included. Here the sample spans tens of thousands of clones, more than 85% being singletons. The material sequenced was unsorted PBMCs, taken 2 years after starting antiretroviral therapy. These receptors were taken from a man between 45 and 60 years old with HIV.

In this sample, this clone turned up a few times. This chain joins TRBV15 and TRBJ1-1; 7 positions agree with TRBD1. J was trimmed by 4 bases and V by 6 bases; bases with no gene match: 5. CDR1 is LNHNV and CDR2 is YYDKDF in the germline V gene (reference sequence). This CDR3 has 13 residues. CDR3 sequence (DNA): TGTGCCACCAGGAGGGGGCTTAGCACTGAAGCTTTCTTT. Encoded protein: CATRRGLSTEAFF.

This clone was counted a single time. The chain combines TRBV10-3 with TRBJ2-3; maybe TRBD1 (5 bases). The CDR3 loop spans 15 amino acids. The V gene lost 7 bases and the J gene lost 0 bases, with 14 bases spanning the gap. The V gene's germline CDR1 is ENHRY and CDR2 SYGVKD. CDR3 in amino acids: CAIKSSQGSTDTQYF. In DNA form, the CDR3 reads TGTGCCATCAAATCAAGCCAGGGCAGCACAGATACGCAGTATTTT.

The chain joins TRBV15 to TRBJ2-3; 11 positions match TRBD1. V lost 0 bases and J lost 3; bases outside the gene matches: 8. The CDR3 totals 18 residues. The germline V gene has CDR1 LNHNV and CDR2 YYDKDF (reference sequence). CDR3 DNA: TGTGCCACCAGCAGAGATTACCCTGGGACAGGGGGGACAGATACGCAGTATTTT. The encoded protein is CATSRDYPGTGGTDTQYF. Variable domain in full (rest from reference TRBV15 and TRBJ2-3): DAMVIQNPRYQVTQFGKPVTLSCSQTLNHNVMYWYQQKSSQAPKLLFHYYDKDFNNEADTPDNFQSRRPNTSFCFLDIRSPGLGDTAMYLCATSRDYPGTGGTDTQYFGPGTRLTVL.

The V and J genes are TRBV6-4 and TRBJ2-3; 10 nucleotides align to TRBD2. The CDR3 runs 15 residues. Germline CDR1 and CDR2: MRHNA and SNTAGT. J gave up 4 bases and V 5 bases, and 6 bases lay outside the gene matches. CDR3 DNA sequence: TGTGCCAGCAGTCGGGAGCGGGGGGGCTCAGATACGCAGTATTTT. Its translation: CASSRERGGSDTQYF.

The rearrangement links TRBV19 to TRBJ1-5; D uncertain. Looked up from germline, CDR1 is LNHDA and CDR2 is SQIVND (reference sequence). Trimming pared 7 bases from V and 0 bases from J, leaving 19 bases between. The CDR3 extends over 17 amino acids. The CDR3 sequence: CASNRAIGVYSNQPQHF. The CDR3 DNA sequence: TGTGCCAGTAATCGAGCTATTGGCGTATATAGCAATCAGCCCCAGCATTTT.

In this sample, this clone turned up once. The rearrangement links TRBV28 to TRBJ1-5, with 8 positions matching TRBD1. The CDR3 extends over 15 amino acids. CDR1 is MDHEN, CDR2 SYDVKM, per germline. The ends lost 6 bases at V and 1 base at J; junction bases unmatched: 5. The CDR3 DNA is TGTGCCAGCAGCCCAGGGGGCGGCAGCAATCAGCCCCAGCATTTT. Its translation: CASSPGGGSNQPQHF.

The chain combines TRBV15 with TRBJ2-7, with TRBD2 matching over 10 bases. There are 16 residues in the CDR3. The V gene's germline CDR1 is LNHNV and CDR2 YYDKDF (reference sequence). The ends lost 0 bases at V and 0 bases at J; junction bases unmatched: 2. CDR3 coding DNA: TGTGCCACCAGCAGAGAAGGACTAGCGGACTCCTACGAGCAGTACTTC. Its protein product is CATSREGLADSYEQYF.

The chain has TRBV28 and TRBJ1-2, with 10 bases identical to TRBD1. Germline CDR1 and CDR2: MDHEN and SYDVKM. Trimming cost V 4 bases and J 4 bases; bases outside gene matches: 9. This CDR3 spans 16 amino acids. The DNA for the CDR3 is TGTGCCAGCAGTTCCCGACAGGGGGCCTCGATCTATGGCTACACCTTC. Amino acids: CASSSRQGASIYGYTF.

The chain has TRBV7-3 and TRBJ2-2, with D hard to call. V lost 5 bases and J lost 7, with 8 bases in between. The germline V gene has CDR1 SGHTA and CDR2 FQGTGA. The CDR3 runs to 12 residues. In nucleotides, the CDR3 is TGTGCCAGCAGCCCCAAGGTCGGGGAGCTGTTTTTT. This gives the protein CASSPKVGELFF.

A remark on this clone: A read error may account for a junction end that differs from germline. The chain recombines TRBV7-9 with TRBJ2-7; the D gene is possibly TRBD1 (5 bases). Germline values: CDR1 SEHNR, CDR2 FQNEAQ (reference sequence). The CDR3 is 13 residues long. CDR3 bases: TGTGCCAGCAGCTTAGGCCCGGTTGGGGCGGTACTCTTC. Protein sequence: CASSLGPVGAVLF.

The gene calls are TRBV25-1 and TRBJ1-4, with a tentative D call TRBD1 (5 bases). Trimming took 7 bases from V and 6 from J, leaving 12 bases between them. CDR1 is MGHDK and CDR2 is SYGVNS in the germline V gene. The CDR3 consists of 13 residues. The CDR3 DNA follows: TGTGCCAGCAAGGATGGGGGTTATGAAAAACTGTTTTTT. This codes for CASKDGGYEKLFF.

CDR3 coding DNA: TGTGCCAGCAGTTTCCTGGACAGAAGAGGCTACACCTTC. Protein: CASSFLDRRGYTF. The genes are TRBV28 and TRBJ1-2; D might be TRBD1 (6 bases). The CDR3 is 13 residues long. Germline-derived CDR1 and CDR2 are MDHEN and SYDVKM. Trimming took 3 bases from V and 8 from J, leaving 13 bases between them.

The CDR3 coding sequence is TGTGCCAGCAGCTTAGGGGGACAGACCTATGGAGAGACCCAGTACTTC. Protein product: CASSLGGQTYGETQYF. The chain carries TRBV11-1 and TRBJ2-5; 7 bases are shared with TRBD1. CDR3 size: 16 residues. Per the germline V gene, CDR1 is SGHAT and CDR2 is FQDESV (reference sequence). Losses at the gene ends were 1 base for V and 4 bases for J; bases not matched to a gene: 9.

V is TRBV30 and J is TRBJ1-1; D may be TRBD1 (5 bases). V lost 1 base and J 8 bases, leaving 5 bases between the germline ends. The CDR3 spans 10 residues. Germline V gene lookup returns CDR1 GTSNPN and CDR2 SVGIG (reference sequence). The CDR3 sequence: CAWSDREAFF. The DNA of the CDR3 is TGTGCCTGGAGTGACAGGGAAGCTTTCTTT.

The chain joins TRBV28 to TRBJ2-2; D might be TRBD1 (6 bases). Germline-derived CDR1 and CDR2 are MDHEN and SYDVKM. V was shortened by 2 bases and J by 4 bases, with 11 bases between the two germline ends. The CDR3 covers 15 residues. The CDR3 coding sequence is TGTGCCAGCAGTTTAATGGGGGCGGGCACCGGGGAGCTGTTTTTT. Translated, it gives CASSLMGAGTGELFF.

The chain is built from TRBV13 and TRBJ2-3; 10 bases are shared with TRBD2. The trim removed 4 bases at V and 2 bases at J, leaving 9 bases unmatched. The CDR3 runs to 17 residues. Germline assignment: CDR1 PRHDT and CDR2 FYEKMQ (reference sequence). The DNA of the CDR3 is TGTGCCAGCAGCTCTGCACTAGCGGGGCCAGTCACAGATACGCAGTATTTT. It specifies CASSSALAGPVTDTQYF.

The CDR3 DNA reads as TGTGCCACTGGAAGGGCGGAGGGAAATTACAATGAGCAGTTCTTC. It specifies CATGRAEGNYNEQFF. The chain uses TRBV7-9 and TRBJ2-1; D is possibly TRBD2 (6 bases). The CDR3 has 15 amino acids. Germline-derived CDR1 and CDR2 are SEHNR and FQNEAQ (reference sequence). V was trimmed by 10 bases and J by 4 bases, leaving 20 bases between them.

This sequence joins TRBV28 and TRBJ1-5, with 8 bases that match TRBD1. Germline CDR1 reads MDHEN; CDR2 reads SYDVKM. V gave up 5 bases and J gave up 6 bases; unmatched junction bases: 9. The CDR3 consists of 15 residues. CDR3 residues: CASSDSRGPSQPQHF. CDR3 nucleotides: TGTGCCAGCAGTGACTCCAGGGGGCCGAGTCAGCCCCAGCATTTT. Full variable domain (rest looked up from reference TRBV28 and TRBJ1-5): DVKVTQSSRYLVKRTGEKVFLECVQDMDHENMFWYRQDPGLGLRLIYFSYDVKMKEKGDIPEGYSVSREKKERFSLILESASTNQTSMYLCASSDSRGPSQPQHFGDGTRLSIL.

The CDR3 DNA sequence: TGTGCCAGCAGCCCTGGACCCTCGGGAACTGAAGCTTTCTTT. Encoded protein: CASSPGPSGTEAFF. The V and J genes are TRBV11-3 and TRBJ1-1; D not certain. Trimming cost V 5 bases and J 5 bases, with 15 bases left between them. CDR1 and CDR2 (germline): SGHNT, YENEEA. The CDR3 covers 14 residues.

This chain joins TRBV28 and TRBJ1-3, with 7 nucleotides matching TRBD1. The J segment lost 0 bases and the V segment lost 6 bases, leaving 2 bases of the junction unmatched. CDR3 size: 14 residues. Germline V CDR1 and CDR2: MDHEN, SYDVKM. As DNA, the CDR3 is TGTGCCAGCAGAGGGACAGACTCTGGAAACACCATATATTTT. This codes for CASRGTDSGNTIYF.

This clone came up a few times. The J gene is TRBJ1-2, the V gene TRBV4-3, with D unresolved. V lost 0 bases and J lost 9, with 11 bases in between. Germline V gene data show CDR1 as LGHNA and CDR2 as YSLEER. The CDR3 length is 13 residues. The CDR3: CASSQDLERRYTF. The CDR3 nucleotides are TGCGCCAGCAGCCAAGATCTCGAGCGGCGCTACACCTTC.